This record looks at one TCR beta chain sequence and its context. No antigen is known for it. This record comes from a study of Graves' ophthalmopathy and Graves' hyperthyroidism. Notes on the study in general: Prediction of ophthalmopathy progression reached around 71% sensitivity and approximately 75% specificity.

The germline V gene encodes CDR1 ENHRY and CDR2 SYGVKD. The germline V and J ends were trimmed by 10 bases and 4 bases, with 10 bases remaining between them. The CDR3 extends over 12 amino acids. Amplified material comprised TCR beta CDR3 regions derived from RNA transcripts. The first round was an RT-PCR with HTBI primers, and the second round was a multiplex PCR. A single record per CDR3 protein comes from TCRdb applying MiXCR to the multiplex PCR reads. The data hold about 740,000 distinct CDR3 sequences, with about 44% observed a single time. This rearrangement joins TRBV10-3 to TRBJ2-2; D is unresolved. The clonotype was recovered from an adult man with Graves' ophthalmopathy. Sequenced sample: peripheral blood. In nucleotides, the CDR3 is TGTGCCAACGGACCCGGCACCGGGGAGCTGTTTTTT. This codes for CANGPGTGELFF.